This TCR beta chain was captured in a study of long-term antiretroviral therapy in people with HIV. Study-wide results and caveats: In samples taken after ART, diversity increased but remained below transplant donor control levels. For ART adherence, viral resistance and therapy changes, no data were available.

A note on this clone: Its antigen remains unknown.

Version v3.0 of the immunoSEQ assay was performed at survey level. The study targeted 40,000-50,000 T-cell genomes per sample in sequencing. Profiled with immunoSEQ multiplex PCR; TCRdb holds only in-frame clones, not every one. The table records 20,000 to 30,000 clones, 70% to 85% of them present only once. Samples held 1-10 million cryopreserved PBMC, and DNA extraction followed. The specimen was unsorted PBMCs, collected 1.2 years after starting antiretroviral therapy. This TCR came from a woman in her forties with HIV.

As DNA, the CDR3 is TGTGCCAGCAGCTGGGGACAGGGCTACGAGCAGTACTTC. Its translation is CASSWGQGYEQYF. This chain joins TRBV7-2 and TRBJ2-7; 9 bases match TRBD1. CDR3 length: 13 amino acids. The germline gives CDR1 SGHTA, CDR2 FQGNSA. The junction had 1 base not matched to a gene; V was cut back by 4 bases and J by 3 bases.